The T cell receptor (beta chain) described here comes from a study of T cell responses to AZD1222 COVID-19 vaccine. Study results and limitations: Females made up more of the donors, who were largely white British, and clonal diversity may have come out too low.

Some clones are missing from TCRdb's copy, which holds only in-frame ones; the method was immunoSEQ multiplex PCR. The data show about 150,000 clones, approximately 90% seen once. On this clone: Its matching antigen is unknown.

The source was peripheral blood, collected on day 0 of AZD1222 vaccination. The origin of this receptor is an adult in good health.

In DNA, the CDR3 is TGTGCCAGCAGGCCTAACACCGGGGAGCTGTTTTTT. It yields the protein CASRPNTGELFF. The gene calls are TRBV6-6 and TRBJ2-2; D call uncertain. The CDR3 totals 12 residues. The germline V and J ends were trimmed by 6 bases and 2 bases, with 4 bases remaining between them. Germline loops: CDR1 MNHNY, CDR2 SVGAGI (reference sequence).